This T cell receptor beta chain was documented in a study of control samples from healthy donors and cancer patients (dated by TCRdb to 2020 to 2021). The sample holds a few counts of this clone. Its antigen is not yet known. No much larger clonotype is one base removed from it; base qualities were not supplied. The library relied on the immunoSEQ multiplex PCR assay. In its TCRdb copy, this immuneACCESS table keeps in-frame sequences only and misses some clones. Where compared with another copy, unresolved V genes explain less than half of these, and the others have no known cause. In this sample the table shows around 90,000 clones, 86% of which occur a single time. The leading ten clones occupy more than 20% of the sample. Reading from cysteine to phenylalanine, the CDR3 counts 14 amino acids. Only the CDR3 part of the read is kept: 42 bases, read in frame from the first base. CDR1 and CDR2, looked up from the germline V gene, are MNHNS and SASEGT. The trim is 0 bases for V and 3 bases for J, with a gap of 8 bases between the germline ends.

The rearranged segments are TRBV6-1 and TRBJ1-2; the D gene identity is not certain. This receptor was identified in a man aged 25 to 40 in good health. Specimen: blood. Here the CDR3 is given as CASSEAAGDYGYTF. The DNA sequence follows: TGTGCCAGCAGTGAAGCGGCCGGGGACTATGGCTACACCTTC.